This TCR beta chain was obtained from a study of blood T cell repertoires in COVID-19 (dated by TCRdb to 2019 to 2021). The study in broad terms: Samples covering the acute and convalescent phases of COVID-19 were provided by collaborators in the United States, Italy and Spain. The samples were drawn from two sources: the first 160 participants of the ongoing ImmuneRACE study, and about 1,300 subjects contributed by 6 global collaborators. The repertoires were made available in a free public database intended to serve as a resource for research on the immune response to SARS-CoV-2. The dataset comprised deeply sampled blood TCRbeta repertoires from subjects exposed to, actively infected with, or recovered from COVID-19. HLA class I and class II types, where available, came from metadata supplied by the sample provider rather than from assay-based typing. The material from the prospective study consisted of cDNA or gDNA derived from T cells, B-cell-depleted T cells, or PBMCs. The sample metadata nearly always contained a de-identified subject ID, COVID-19 status, age in years and sex. Study-wide findings and limitations: Clinical and demographic metadata were provided uncurated, with the amount varying by source and participant.

The immunoSEQ Assay, a bias-controlled multiplex PCR, was used to amplify TCRbeta CDR3 regions from genomic DNA. The authors processed their data as follows. The number of nucleated cells in each sample was estimated from the amplification of reference gene primers within the assay. Sequence reads were collapsed and filtered to measure the absolute abundance of every unique TCRbeta CDR3 rearrangement. For each sample, productive Simpson clonality was calculated as the square root of Simpson's diversity index over productive rearrangements. Not all clones reach the TCRdb copy of this immuneACCESS table, which keeps in-frame sequences only. Checked studies attribute under half of the gap to unresolved V genes and leave the rest unexplained. V and J calls and clone size are those listed in that table; D and trimming were worked out from the DNA. This sample is represented by 150,000 to 200,000 clones; about 86% of them were singletons. The ten largest clonotypes hold about a fifth of the sample.

Each collaborating institution followed its own protocols to collect whole blood in K2EDTA tubes. For TCRbeta analysis, collaborator samples were shipped as frozen whole blood, as isolated PBMCs, or as DNA extracted from either sample type. Taken from cysteine to phenylalanine, the CDR3 has 12 residues. The kept DNA is CDR3 alone, 36 bases in frame from the first base. V loses 8 bases, J loses 7 bases, and the germline ends lie 12 bases apart. CDR1 and CDR2 are read off the germline V gene as MDHEN and SYDVKM. Note on this clone: The antigen it binds to is not known. Base-call qualities are not available, and no considerably larger clone is one nucleotide away.

The sample was peripheral blood. The rearrangement joined TRBV28 to TRBJ2-1; too little of a D gene remains to name it. The TCR sequence derives from a man aged 65-85 years with active or convalescent COVID-19. CDR3 region: CASSTQLNEQFF. The nucleotide sequence reads TGTGCCAGCTCCACTCAATTGAATGAGCAGTTCTTC.